This T cell receptor (beta chain) was profiled in a study of blood T cell repertoires in COVID-19. Unmatched junction bases numbered 6, after V lost 4 bases and J lost 7 bases. This CDR3 comprises 14 residues. Germline loops: CDR1 MNHEY, CDR2 SMNVEV (reference sequence). This clone was recorded once. As originally analysed: Nucleated cell counts were estimated from reference gene primer amplification. Clones were read by immunoSEQ multiplex PCR, and TCRdb kept only the in-frame ones, dropping some. Clonal size and the V and J genes are those of that table, whereas D and trimming came from the DNA. The table includes fewer than 200,000 clones, 85% to 90% detected once.

Sequencing used peripheral blood. The TCR sequence derives from a woman younger than 30 who had recovered from COVID-19. The V gene is TRBV27, the J gene TRBJ2-7, with 11 bases that match TRBD1. The CDR3 sequence: CASSWTRDRGEQYF. The CDR3 DNA is TGTGCCAGCAGTTGGACCCGGGACAGGGGGGAGCAGTACTTC.